The entry below describes one T cell receptor (beta chain). As yet, its antigen is unknown. These data are taken from a study of cytomegalovirus exposure and HLA in healthy donors. Study findings and constraints: For most TCR sequences rarity was the rule, although some public TCRs occurred in many donors.

Researchers ran the PCR with 60 Vbeta and 13 Jbeta primers. Sequencing used immunoSEQ multiplex PCR; TCRdb keeps in-frame clones, though not all of them. Seen here are about 100,000 clones, 70% to 80% observed once, and the top ten hold approximately 4.3%. The CDR3 sequence is 14 residues long. CDR1 and CDR2 (germline): SGHRS, YFSETQ. The sequence was collected from a woman under 30 in good health and CMV-seropositive. Sequenced material: PBMCs. This chain connects TRBV5-1 to TRBJ2-5, with D possibly being TRBD1 (5 bases). The end of the DNA fits TRBJ2-7 better, so the J call may be wrong. DNA of the CDR3: TGCGCCAGCAGCTTGGAGGCAGGGCGCCACGAGCAGTACTTC. This translates into CASSLEAGRHEQYF.